One and the same sample provided the 8 T cell receptor beta chains below, sequenced in a study of cytomegalovirus exposure and HLA in healthy donors. Primers: 60 Vbeta forward and 13 Jbeta reverse. Clones were sequenced by immunoSEQ multiplex PCR, and TCRdb holds only the in-frame ones, with some missing. Its listing shows 140,000 to 150,000 clones. The sample was PBMCs. The receptors shown here come from a woman aged 45-65 years in good health and CMV-seronegative.

The rearrangement uses TRBV7-8 and TRBJ2-3; TRBD2 agrees at 11 bases. The CDR3 extends over 18 amino acids. V dropped 2 bases and J dropped 2; count of bases not matched to a gene: 9. The germline V gene encodes CDR1 SGHVS and CDR2 FQNEAQ. The CDR3 region is CASSLRASGGFNTDTQYF. CDR3 in DNA: TGTGCCAGCAGCTTAAGGGCTAGCGGGGGGTTCAACACAGATACGCAGTATTTT.

The V and J genes are TRBV7-6 and TRBJ2-7; 8 positions agree with TRBD1. V dropped 2 bases and J dropped 3; count of bases not matched to a gene: 3. Germline assignment: CDR1 SGHVS and CDR2 FNYEAQ. The CDR3 loop spans 14 amino acids. The CDR3 sequence: CASSLRTGFYEQYF. CDR3 bases: TGTGCCAGCAGCTTAAGGACAGGGTTCTACGAGCAGTACTTC.

The chain uses TRBV4-2 and TRBJ2-7, with 8 bases matching TRBD2. CDR1 and CDR2 (germline): LGHNA, YNFKEQ. The J segment lost 7 bases and the V segment lost 8 bases, leaving 13 bases of the junction unmatched. This CDR3 is 14 amino acids long. The CDR3 DNA is TGTGCCAGCCCCTGTGCGCGGGGGGCGTGGGAGCAGTACTTC. Residues: CASPCARGAWEQYF.

This rearrangement joins TRBV7-2 to TRBJ2-7, with D tentatively TRBD1 (6 bases). Germline CDR1 SGHTA, CDR2 FQGNSA. The V end was cut by 5 bases, the J end by 0 bases, with 17 bases between. The CDR3 length is 16 residues. The CDR3 sequence: CASSTGDRQPSYEQYF. The CDR3 nucleotides are TGTGCCAGCAGCACAGGCGACAGGCAGCCCTCCTACGAGCAGTACTTC.

CDR3 region: CASSLTAGPLNEQFF. The CDR3 region has the DNA TGTGCCAGCAGCTTAACAGCGGGACCGCTTAATGAGCAGTTCTTC. J is TRBJ2-1 and V is TRBV5-4, with TRBD2 matching 7 bases. The CDR3 extends over 15 amino acids. CDR1 is SGHNT and CDR2 is YYREEE in the germline V gene (reference sequence). V dropped 2 bases and J dropped 7; count of bases not matched to a gene: 9.

The rearrangement links TRBV10-3 to TRBJ2-7; TRBD2 matches 9 bases. In germline, CDR1 is ENHRY, CDR2 SYGVKD. V lost 2 bases to trimming and J lost 5 bases; unmatched junction nucleotides: 10. The CDR3 has 16 residues. CDR3 amino acids: CAISETYSGSWDEQYF. CDR3 in DNA: TGTGCCATCAGTGAGACCTATAGCGGGAGTTGGGACGAGCAGTACTTC.

J is TRBJ1-2 and V is TRBV7-8; 10 bases fit TRBD1. Germline V gene sequence: CDR1 SGHVS, CDR2 FQNEAQ. This CDR3 contains 17 residues. V lost 1 base and J lost 4; bases outside the gene matches: 9. The CDR3 here is CASSLVSRQGAIYGYTF. DNA of the CDR3: TGTGCCAGCAGCTTAGTATCCCGACAGGGGGCAATCTATGGCTACACCTTC.

V is TRBV7-4 and J is TRBJ1-2; TRBD1 might be the D (5 bases). The CDR3 covers 15 residues. Trimming cost V 5 bases and J 3 bases, with 16 bases left between them. Germline loops: CDR1 SGHVT, CDR2 SQSDAQ. Written as DNA, the CDR3 is TGTGCCAGCAGCCCCGGTGGGGCCCCGTACTATGGCTACACCTTC. Translation gives CASSPGGAPYYGYTF.